These T cell receptor beta chains were read from a single sample in a study of cytomegalovirus exposure and HLA in healthy donors. The method was immunoSEQ multiplex PCR; TCRdb's version includes in-frame clones alone and lacks a portion of them. The data show 87,000 or so clones, and the top ten clones hold over 15%. Sequencing was carried out using PBMCs. The receptor set was obtained from a man in his fifties or sixties in good health and CMV-seropositive. Both conserved end residues are part of each CDR3. The order of the fields is CDR3 length, J gene, D gene, V gene, CDR3 DNA, CDR3 protein. The D gene is left open where the match is weak.

>14|TRBJ2-5|TRBD1|TRBV5-1
TGCGCCAGCAGCTTCGGACAGGGGCAAGAGACCCAGTACTTC
CASSFGQGQETQYF
>17|TRBJ1-1|TRBD1|TRBV25-1
TGTGCCAGCAGTGAATGGGCAGGGGGCGCGGGGAACACTGAAGCTTTCTTT
CASSEWAGGAGNTEAFF
>16|TRBJ2-1|TRBD1|TRBV9
TGTGCCAGCAGCGTAGAGGGGGCTATTAGGTCGAATGAGCAGTTCTTC
CASSVEGAIRSNEQFF
>12|TRBJ2-2|NA|TRBV6-5
TGTGCCAGCAGCCTAGGGGCCGGGGAGCTGTTTTTT
CASSLGAGELFF
>16|TRBJ2-7|NA|TRBV30
TGTGCCTGGAGTCCCTTCCCGGACGGGATCGCCTACGAGCAGTACTTC
CAWSPFPDGIAYEQYF
>15|TRBJ2-5|NA|TRBV10-3
TGTGCCATCAGTGATTCGGTATTAACCAAAGAGACCCAGTACTTC
CAISDSVLTKETQYF
>16|TRBJ1-5|TRBD1|TRBV19
TGTGCCACCTGTTCCGGGACAGGGGATCGCAATCAGCCCCAGCATTTT
CATCSGTGDRNQPQHF
>15|TRBJ2-1|TRBD2|TRBV7-2
TGTGCCAGCAGCCGTAGCGGGAGGGGGGGGTATGAGCAGTTCTTC
CASSRSGRGGYEQFF
>17|TRBJ2-5|TRBD1|TRBV4-2
TGTGCCAGCAGCCAACGACAGGGCGGAGGATTCCAAGAGACCCAGTACTTC
CASSQRQGGGFQETQYF
>16|TRBJ1-1|NA|TRBV7-2
TGTGCCAGCAGCTCCCACGAACGGGGGTACCTTTTGCAAGCTTTCTTT
CASSSHERGYLLQAFF
>14|TRBJ2-5|TRBD1|TRBV5-1
TGCGCCAGCAGCTTTCAGGGGGCAGAAGAGACCCAGTACTTC
CASSFQGAEETQYF
>11|TRBJ2-7|NA|TRBV20-1
TGCAGTGCTAGCATTATAGCCGAGCAGTACTTC
CSASIIAEQYF
>15|TRBJ2-1|TRBD2|TRBV19
TGTGCCAGTAGGGGGGGACTAGCGGGAGGAGATGAGCAGTTCTTC
CASRGGLAGGDEQFF
>15|TRBJ2-2|TRBD2|TRBV19
TGTGCCAGTAGTATAGAAACTAGCGGGAGCGGGGAGCTGTTTTTT
CASSIETSGSGELFF
>16|TRBJ2-3|NA|TRBV2
TGTGCCAGCACGAGGGAGCGGGCCGAGGGGGCGGTTACGCAGTATTTT
CASTRERAEGAVTQYF
>14|TRBJ2-7|TRBD1|TRBV5-4
TGTGCCAGCAGCCCCGGACAGGGGAGCTACGAGCAGTACTTC
CASSPGQGSYEQYF
>13|TRBJ1-3|NA|TRBV30
TGTGCCTGGAGTGGGGGAGGTGGAAACACCATATATTTT
CAWSGGGGNTIYF
>15|TRBJ2-7|NA|TRBV4-3
TGCGCCAGCAGCCAAGATAACAGGGAGTTTGGCGAGCAGTACTTC
CASSQDNREFGEQYF
>19|TRBJ1-4|TRBD1|TRBV4-2
TGTGCCAGCAGCCCCCTAGTGGGACAGGGGGCTCCTACTAATGAAAAACTGTTTTTT
CASSPLVGQGAPTNEKLFF
>17|TRBJ2-2|TRBD2|TRBV5-1
TGCGCCAGCAGCGGACTAGCGGGTCTGGTTGTAACCGGGGAGCTGTTTTTT
CASSGLAGLVVTGELFF
>14|TRBJ2-7|TRBD1|TRBV28
TGTGCCAGCAGATCCGGGACAGGGGTTAACGAGCAGTACTTC
CASRSGTGVNEQYF
>14|TRBJ1-1|NA|TRBV15
TGTGCCACCAGCAGAGATCACAGGAACACTGAAGCTTTCTTT
CATSRDHRNTEAFF
>14|TRBJ1-2|TRBD1|TRBV6-1
TGTGCCAGCAGTGTGCACAGGGGCGACTATGGCTACACCTTC
CASSVHRGDYGYTF
>16|TRBJ1-1|TRBD1|TRBV7-9
TGTGCCAGCAGCCCAAGGGCGACAGGGGGCAGCACTGAAGCTTTCTTT
CASSPRATGGSTEAFF
>16|TRBJ2-5|TRBD2|TRBV5-1
TGCGCCAGCAGCTTGGGACTAGCGGGGTTCCAAGAGACCCAGTACTTC
CASSLGLAGFQETQYF
>17|TRBJ2-1|TRBD2|TRBV30
TGTGCCTGGAGTGTACATAGCGGGGACATTTCCTACAATGAGCAGTTCTTC
CAWSVHSGDISYNEQFF
>14|TRBJ2-5|TRBD1|TRBV6-6
TGTGCCAGCAGAACGGGGACAGGGGGGGAGACCCAGTACTTC
CASRTGTGGETQYF
>13|TRBJ1-1|TRBD1|TRBV27
TGTGCCAGCGGCACAGGGGGCCGGACTGAAGCTTTCTTT
CASGTGGRTEAFF
>16|TRBJ2-1|TRBD2|TRBV28
TGTGCCAGCAGAGCTCCGGGACTAGCCCCTCCAAATGAGCAGTTCTTC
CASRAPGLAPPNEQFF
>16|TRBJ2-1|TRBD2|TRBV7-9
TGTGCCAGCAGTACCGGGACTAGCGGGTTCCACAATGAGCAGTTCTTC
CASSTGTSGFHNEQFF
>12|TRBJ1-2|NA|TRBV11-2
TGTGCCAGCAGCTTTTCAGGGAATGGCTACACCTTC
CASSFSGNGYTF
>16|TRBJ2-1|NA|TRBV4-3
TGCGCCAGCAGCCAAGATCCGGTCTCAACGCGCAATGAGCAGTTCTTC
CASSQDPVSTRNEQFF
>17|TRBJ1-1|TRBD1|TRBV18
TGTGCCAGCTCACCCCGGGACAGGGGAGGGATGAACACTGAAGCTTTCTTT
CASSPRDRGGMNTEAFF
>14|TRBJ2-7|TRBD2|TRBV19
TGTGCCAGTAGCCCTAGCGGGAGAATGGTTCAGAAGTACTTC
CASSPSGRMVQKYF
>14|TRBJ1-1|NA|TRBV5-1
TGCGCCAGCAGCTCACCAACGAGTGACACTGAAGCTTTCTTT
CASSSPTSDTEAFF
>18|TRBJ2-7|TRBD2|TRBV10-3
TGTGCCATCAGTGCCCCTCGGACTAGCGGGAGTCTGGTCTACGAGCAGTACTTC
CAISAPRTSGSLVYEQYF
>16|TRBJ1-2|TRBD1|TRBV5-1
TGCGCCAGCAGCTTGGGGGGGACAGGGAATATCGCTGGCTACACCTTC
CASSLGGTGNIAGYTF
>18|TRBJ2-1|TRBD2|TRBV5-4
TGTGCCAGCAGCTTGGACAGGGGTAGCGGGAGATGGGGGAATGAGCAGTTCTTC
CASSLDRGSGRWGNEQFF